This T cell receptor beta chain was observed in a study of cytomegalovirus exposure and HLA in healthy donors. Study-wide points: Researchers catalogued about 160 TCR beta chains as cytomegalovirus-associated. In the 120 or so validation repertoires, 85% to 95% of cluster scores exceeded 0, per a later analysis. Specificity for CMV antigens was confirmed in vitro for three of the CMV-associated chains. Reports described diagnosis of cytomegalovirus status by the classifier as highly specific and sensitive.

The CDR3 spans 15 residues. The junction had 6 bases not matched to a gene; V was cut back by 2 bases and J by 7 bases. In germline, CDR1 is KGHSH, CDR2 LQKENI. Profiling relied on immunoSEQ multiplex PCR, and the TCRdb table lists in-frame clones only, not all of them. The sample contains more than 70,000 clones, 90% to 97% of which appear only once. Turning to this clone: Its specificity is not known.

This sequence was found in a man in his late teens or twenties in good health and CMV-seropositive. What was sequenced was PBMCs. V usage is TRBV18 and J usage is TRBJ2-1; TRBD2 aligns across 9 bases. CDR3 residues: CASSPTTSGLNEQFF. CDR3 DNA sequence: TGTGCCAGCTCACCAACCACTAGCGGGTTGAATGAGCAGTTCTTC.